These 10 T cell receptor beta chains came from one sample sequenced in a study of T cell responses to AZD1222 COVID-19 vaccine. Only in-frame clones appear in the TCRdb table, and some are missing; sequencing was by immunoSEQ multiplex PCR. The table has about 150,000 clones, over 75% seen once. The material sequenced was peripheral blood, taken on day 0 of AZD1222 vaccination. All receptors come from an adult in good health.

J is TRBJ2-2 and V is TRBV5-6; 10 bases are shared with TRBD2. This CDR3 is 17 amino acids long. Trimming removed 3 bases from V and 5 bases from J; junction bases left unmatched: 10. The germline CDR1 and CDR2 sequences are SGHDT and YYEEEE. The DNA of the CDR3 is TGTGCCAGCAGCTACATTAATAGCGGGAGGTGGACCGGGGAGCTGTTTTTT. Residues: CASSYINSGRWTGELFF.

The chain links TRBV28 to TRBJ2-2; tentatively, D is TRBD1 (5 bases). CDR1 and CDR2 (germline): MDHEN, SYDVKM. Deletions cut 8 bases from V and 2 bases from J, with 15 bases between. The CDR3 length is 15 residues. CDR3 residues: CASRGSTANTGELFF. The DNA for the CDR3 is TGTGCCAGCCGTGGATCGACAGCCAACACCGGGGAGCTGTTTTTT. Together with reference TRBV28 and TRBJ2-2, the CDR3 gives the full variable domain: DVKVTQSSRYLVKRTGEKVFLECVQDMDHENMFWYRQDPGLGLRLIYFSYDVKMKEKGDIPEGYSVSREKKERFSLILESASTNQTSMYLCASRGSTANTGELFFGEGSRLTVL.

The rearrangement joins TRBV28 to TRBJ1-1, with TRBD1 matching over 8 bases. This CDR3 contains 16 residues. After removal of 5 bases from V and 5 bases from J, the junction contained 13 bases not matched to a gene. Germline V gives CDR1 MDHEN, CDR2 SYDVKM. The CDR3 spells CASSEIQGAGGTEAFF. The CDR3 DNA sequence: TGTGCCAGCAGTGAGATCCAGGGGGCGGGAGGAACTGAAGCTTTCTTT.

The chain recombines TRBV15 with TRBJ2-1; D unresolved. V lost 2 bases and J 8 bases, leaving 16 bases between the germline ends. Germline V gene lookup returns CDR1 LNHNV and CDR2 YYDKDF (reference sequence). This CDR3 is built from 15 residues. The DNA for the CDR3 is TGTGCCACCAGCAGAAGTACCCGAACTTCTGATGAGCAGTTCTTC. Translating gives CATSRSTRTSDEQFF.

The genes are TRBV25-1 and TRBJ2-5; 9 bases line up with TRBD2. CDR3 length equals 16 residues. Per the germline V gene, CDR1 is MGHDK and CDR2 is SYGVNS. The ends lost 2 bases at V and 4 bases at J; junction bases unmatched: 8. CDR3 DNA: TGTGCCAGCAGTGAAGCGGCGGGAGGGGCACGAGAGACCCAGTACTTC. Translating gives CASSEAAGGARETQYF.

On this clone: The sample has other DNA sequences that encode this CDR3 too. The V gene is TRBV6-5, the J gene TRBJ1-4; D uncertain. CDR1 is MNHEY and CDR2 is SVGAGI in the germline V gene. The germline V and J ends were trimmed by 3 bases and 8 bases, with 4 bases remaining between them. CDR3 length: 11 residues. The chain's CDR3 is CASSYGEKLFF. The CDR3 nucleotides read TGTGCCAGCAGTTATGGGGAAAAACTGTTTTTT.

A single count supports this clone. J is TRBJ1-1 and V is TRBV19, with 8 bases lining up with TRBD1. CDR1 is LNHDA and CDR2 is SQIVND in the germline V gene (reference sequence). The J segment lost 1 base and the V segment lost 4 bases, leaving 11 bases of the junction unmatched. The CDR3 extends over 17 amino acids. CDR3: CASSTETYRGRNTEAFF. DNA for the CDR3: TGTGCCAGTAGTACCGAAACATACAGGGGGAGGAACACTGAAGCTTTCTTT.

The chain links TRBV6-6 to TRBJ1-4; D remains ambiguous. Trimming left V 7 bases short and J 8 bases short, with 14 bases between. Germline V gene data show CDR1 as MNHNY and CDR2 as SVGAGI (reference sequence). The CDR3 is 13 amino acids. CDR3 sequence reads: CASTRSGVEKLFF. The CDR3 DNA reads as TGTGCCAGCACTAGATCTGGGGTAGAAAAACTGTTTTTT.

The chain couples TRBV4-3 to TRBJ2-3; 9 bases are a match to TRBD2. V trimming: 3 bases; J trimming: 2 bases; junction bases outside the gene matches: 3. CDR1 is LGHNA, CDR2 YSLEER, per germline. The CDR3 length is 15 residues. In nucleotides, the CDR3 is TGCGCCAGCAGCCAGGGACTAGCCCACACAGATACGCAGTATTTT. As protein: CASSQGLAHTDTQYF.

This rearrangement joins TRBV18 to TRBJ1-1; tentatively, D is TRBD1 (5 bases). The germline V and J ends were trimmed by 1 base and 4 bases, with 10 bases remaining between them. The CDR3 has 14 residues. The germline CDR1 and CDR2 sequences are KGHSH and LQKENI. The CDR3 region is CASSPRGLRTEAFF. Here the CDR3 DNA reads TGTGCCAGCTCACCACGGGGACTTCGCACTGAAGCTTTCTTT.